Here is one T cell receptor (beta chain) with its context. These data are taken from a study of control samples from healthy donors and cancer patients. The CDR3 covers 13 residues. The protocol was immunoSEQ multiplex PCR, while the TCRdb copy is restricted to in-frame clones and leaves out a portion. Of some 57,000 clones in the sample, over 85% were seen once. The V gene is TRBV21-1, the J gene TRBJ1-6. TRBV21-1 constitutes a pseudogene. Material for sequencing was blood. The TCR sequence derives from a man aged 25 to 40 in good health. Here the CDR3 reads CASSKESGGSGHF. The DNA of the CDR3 is TGTGCCAGCAGCAAAGAAAGTGGGGGGTCTGGGCACTTT.